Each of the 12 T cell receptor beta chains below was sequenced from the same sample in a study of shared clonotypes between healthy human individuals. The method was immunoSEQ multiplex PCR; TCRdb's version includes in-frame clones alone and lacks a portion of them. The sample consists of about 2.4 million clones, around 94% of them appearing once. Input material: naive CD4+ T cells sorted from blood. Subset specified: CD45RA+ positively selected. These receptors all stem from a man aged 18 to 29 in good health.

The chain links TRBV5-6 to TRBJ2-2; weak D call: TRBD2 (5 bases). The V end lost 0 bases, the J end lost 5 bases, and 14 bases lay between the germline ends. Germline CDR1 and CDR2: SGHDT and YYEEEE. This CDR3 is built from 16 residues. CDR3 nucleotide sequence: TGTGCCAGCAGCTTGGGTCCGGTTCGGGGTACCGGGGAGCTGTTTTTT. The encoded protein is CASSLGPVRGTGELFF.

The CDR3 coding sequence is TGTGCCAGCAGCTTATCAGGACCCCCGTACGAAAACTCTGGAAACACCATATATTTT. Amino acids: CASSLSGPPYENSGNTIYF. The chain links TRBV11-2 to TRBJ1-3; D is undetermined. Trimming shortened V by 2 bases and J by 0 bases, and 20 bases separated the two germline ends. The germline CDR1 and CDR2 sequences are SGHAT and FQNNGV. CDR3 length: 19 residues.

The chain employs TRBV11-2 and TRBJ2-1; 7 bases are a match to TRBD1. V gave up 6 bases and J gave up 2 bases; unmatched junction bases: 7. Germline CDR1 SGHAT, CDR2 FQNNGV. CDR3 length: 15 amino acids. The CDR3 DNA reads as TGTGCCAGCAGTTGGGGACAGCTCACCTACAATGAGCAGTTCTTC. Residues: CASSWGQLTYNEQFF.

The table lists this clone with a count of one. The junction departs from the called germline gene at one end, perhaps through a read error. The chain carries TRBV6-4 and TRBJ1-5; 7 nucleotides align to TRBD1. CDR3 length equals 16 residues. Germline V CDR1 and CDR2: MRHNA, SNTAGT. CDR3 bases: TGTGCCAGCAGTGGACAGGGAGCGGATAGCAGTCAGCCCCAGCATTTT. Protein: CASSGQGADSSQPQHF.

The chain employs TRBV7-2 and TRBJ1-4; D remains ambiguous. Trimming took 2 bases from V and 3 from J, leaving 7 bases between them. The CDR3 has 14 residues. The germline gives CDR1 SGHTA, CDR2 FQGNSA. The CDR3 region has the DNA TGTGCCAGCAGCTTAAGTCTGTCTAATGAAAAACTGTTTTTT. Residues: CASSLSLSNEKLFF.

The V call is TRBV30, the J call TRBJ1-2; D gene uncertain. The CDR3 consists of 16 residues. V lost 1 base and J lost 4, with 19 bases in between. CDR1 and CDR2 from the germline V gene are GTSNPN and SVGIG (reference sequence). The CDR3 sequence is CAWSGLDHPRIYGYTF. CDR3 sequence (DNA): TGTGCCTGGAGTGGTCTCGATCACCCCAGAATCTATGGCTACACCTTC.

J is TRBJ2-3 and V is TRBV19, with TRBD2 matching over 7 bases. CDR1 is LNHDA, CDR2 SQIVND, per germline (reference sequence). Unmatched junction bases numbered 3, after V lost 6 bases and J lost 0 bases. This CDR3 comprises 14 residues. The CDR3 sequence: CASRGGFSTDTQYF. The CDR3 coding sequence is TGTGCCAGTAGGGGAGGGTTTAGCACAGATACGCAGTATTTT. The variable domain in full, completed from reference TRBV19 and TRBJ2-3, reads DGGITQSPKYLFRKEGQNVTLSCEQNLNHDAMYWYRQDPGQGLRLIYYSQIVNDFQKGDIAEGYSVSREKKESFPLTVTSAQKNPTAFYLCASRGGFSTDTQYFGPGTRLTVL.

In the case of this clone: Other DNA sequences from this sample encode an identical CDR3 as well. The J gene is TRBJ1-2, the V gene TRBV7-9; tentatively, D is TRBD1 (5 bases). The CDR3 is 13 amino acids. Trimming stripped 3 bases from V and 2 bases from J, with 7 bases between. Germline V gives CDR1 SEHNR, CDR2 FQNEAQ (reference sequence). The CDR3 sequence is CASSFRDNYGYTF. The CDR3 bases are TGTGCCAGCAGCTTTAGGGACAACTATGGCTACACCTTC.

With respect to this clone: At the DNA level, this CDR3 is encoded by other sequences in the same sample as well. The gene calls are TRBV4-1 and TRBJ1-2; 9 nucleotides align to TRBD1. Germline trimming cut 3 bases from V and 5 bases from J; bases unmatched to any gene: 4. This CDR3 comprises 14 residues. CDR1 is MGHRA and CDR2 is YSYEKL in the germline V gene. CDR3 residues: CASSQGQGSYGYTF. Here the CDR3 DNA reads TGCGCCAGCAGCCAGGGACAGGGTTCATATGGCTACACCTTC.

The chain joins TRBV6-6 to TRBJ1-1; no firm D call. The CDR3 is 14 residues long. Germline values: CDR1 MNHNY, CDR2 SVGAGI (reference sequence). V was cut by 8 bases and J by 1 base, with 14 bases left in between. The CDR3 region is CASEFGRPNTEAFF. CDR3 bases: TGTGCCAGCGAATTTGGAAGACCGAACACTGAAGCTTTCTTT.

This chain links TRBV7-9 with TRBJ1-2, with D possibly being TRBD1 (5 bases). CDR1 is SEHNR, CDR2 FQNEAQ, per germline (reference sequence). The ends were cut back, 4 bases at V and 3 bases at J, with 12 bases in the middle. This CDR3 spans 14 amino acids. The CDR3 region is CASSSQVIDYGYTF. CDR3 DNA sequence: TGTGCCAGCAGCTCACAGGTTATCGACTATGGCTACACCTTC.

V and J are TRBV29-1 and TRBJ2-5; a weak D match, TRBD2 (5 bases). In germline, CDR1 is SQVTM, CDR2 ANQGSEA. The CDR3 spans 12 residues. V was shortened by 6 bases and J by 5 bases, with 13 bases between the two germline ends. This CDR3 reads CSVEGLEETQYF. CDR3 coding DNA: TGCAGCGTCGAGGGCCTTGAGGAGACCCAGTACTTC.